This TCR beta chain was captured by sequencing in a study of T cell responses to AZD1222 COVID-19 vaccine. Method: immunoSEQ multiplex PCR; TCRdb's copy keeps in-frame clones and lacks some. The repertoire consists of more than 150,000 clones, with 80% to 90% occurring once and the leading ten covering roughly 0.5%. V lost 4 bases to trimming and J lost 2 bases, with 14 bases between them. CDR3 length equals 15 residues. CDR1 is LNHDA, CDR2 SQIVND, per germline (reference sequence). V is TRBV19 and J is TRBJ1-2; D is undetermined. Sample: peripheral blood, taken on day 0 of AZD1222 vaccination. The receptor was isolated from an adult in good health. DNA for the CDR3: TGTGCCAGTAGTACCGTCAGGACGTCAAACTATGGCTACACCTTC. As protein: CASSTVRTSNYGYTF.